The rows below give T cell receptor beta chains drawn from one sample of a study of cytomegalovirus exposure and HLA in healthy donors. This table comes from immunoSEQ multiplex PCR, and its TCRdb copy is limited to in-frame clones, with some not included. The sample lists 100,000 or so clones, approximately 84% seen once, with approximately 2.3% in the top ten. Specimen: PBMCs. These receptors were collected from a man younger than 35 in good health and CMV-seronegative. Both conserved end residues are part of each CDR3. A D gene is named only where the DNA matches it firmly. Clone size is not always given. Where it is, it says once, few, many or a class for expanded clones.

v_gene	abundance	d_gene	j_gene	CDR3nt	CDR3aa
TRBV7-3	-	-	TRBJ1-1	TGTGCCAGCAGCTTGATCCGGAGGGAGGAGGGAACTGAAGCTTTCTTT	CASSLIRREEGTEAFF
TRBV5-6	-	-	TRBJ1-5	TGTGCCAGCAGCTTGGACAGCAGCAATCAGCCCCAGCATTTT	CASSLDSSNQPQHF
TRBV2	once	TRBD1	TRBJ2-7	TGTGCCAGCAGCGGACAGGGAAGAGGGTACGAGCAGTACTTC	CASSGQGRGYEQYF
TRBV28	-	TRBD2	TRBJ2-2	TGTGCCAGCAGAACAGCGGGAGTGGAGCTGTTTTTT	CASRTAGVELFF
TRBV29-1	-	-	TRBJ2-1	TGCAGCGTTGTGCACGGGTCTGGCTCCTACAATGAGCAGTTCTTC	CSVVHGSGSYNEQFF
TRBV27	-	TRBD1	TRBJ2-7	TGTGCCAGCACCAAGGACAGGGGGGCCTACGAGCAGTACTTC	CASTKDRGAYEQYF
TRBV7-9	-	-	TRBJ1-1	TGTGCCAGCAGCTTAGTTGGGCGGGGGGCCGCCACTGAAGCTTTCTTT	CASSLVGRGAATEAFF
TRBV7-8	-	-	TRBJ2-7	TGTGCCAGCAGCTTAGCGGAGCGGGCACCATACGAGCAGTACTTC	CASSLAERAPYEQYF
TRBV21-1	-	-	TRBJ1-2	TGTGCCAGCAGCAACCCATTTGATGACAGCGAGAATTGTAGCTATGGCTACACCTTC	CASSNPFDDSENCSYGYTF
TRBV7-3	-	-	TRBJ2-1	TGTGCCAGCAGCTTAACCTCGGGGTTTCGGTCTGAGCAGTTCTTC	CASSLTSGFRSEQFF
TRBV6-5	-	-	TRBJ1-3	TGTGCCAGCAGACAGGGTATAGCTGGAAACACCATATATTTT	CASRQGIAGNTIYF
TRBV7-2	-	TRBD2	TRBJ2-7	TGTGCCAGCAGCCCGATCTATGGGAGGGCGATGTGGTTC	CASSPIYGRAMWF
TRBV19	-	TRBD1	TRBJ2-6	TGTGCCAGTAGCCGGGGACAGGCCTCTGGGGCCAACGTCCTGACTTTC	CASSRGQASGANVLTF
TRBV27	few	-	TRBJ2-3	TGTGCCAGCCGAAAGAGAGAAACTAGCACAGATACGCAGTATTTT	CASRKRETSTDTQYF
TRBV5-6	-	TRBD2	TRBJ2-5	TGTGCCAGCAGCTTTACGAAAGCGGGAGGGCAAGAGACCCAGTACTTC	CASSFTKAGGQETQYF
TRBV5-6	-	-	TRBJ2-7	TGTGCCAGCAGCTTGGTGCCTTCGGGGGAGCAGTACTTC	CASSLVPSGEQYF
TRBV30	-	TRBD1	TRBJ2-5	TGTGCCTGGAGTTTTCAGGGGGAGCAGTACTTC	CAWSFQGEQYF
TRBV27	many	TRBD2	TRBJ2-7	TGTGCCAGCAGCCCCGGGACTAGGACGGGCGAGCAGTACTTC	CASSPGTRTGEQYF
TRBV7-9	-	TRBD1	TRBJ1-5	TGTGCCAGCAGCTTAGGGACAGGGGCTCAGCCCCAGCATTTT	CASSLGTGAQPQHF
TRBV5-6	-	-	TRBJ1-5	TGTGCCAGCAGCCTGCGGGGTCAGCCCCAGCATTTT	CASSLRGQPQHF
TRBV5-1	-	-	TRBJ1-1	TGCGCCAGCAGCTTGATGGGGGAGGGAACTGAAGCTTTCTTT	CASSLMGEGTEAFF
TRBV4-2	-	TRBD1	TRBJ2-7	TGTGCCAGCAGCCAAGGACAGGGAATTCGTCGAGCTTCCTACGAGCAGTACTTC	CASSQGQGIRRASYEQYF
TRBV6-1	-	TRBD1	TRBJ1-5	TGTGCCAGCAGGGAACAGGGGGCGCTCCGGAATCAGCCCCAGCATTTT	CASREQGALRNQPQHF
TRBV28	-	TRBD2	TRBJ2-5	TGTGCCAGCCATAGAGCGGGAGGGCAAGAGACCCAGTACTTC	CASHRAGGQETQYF
TRBV19	-	-	TRBJ1-1	TGTGCCAGTAGTTTTACAGGTAACACTGAAGCTTTCTTT	CASSFTGNTEAFF
TRBV4-1	-	-	TRBJ2-1	TGCGCCAGCAGTTCAACCCCGCCGAGCTCCTACAATGAGCAGTTCTTC	CASSSTPPSSYNEQFF
TRBV18	few	TRBD2	TRBJ2-1	TGTGCCAGCTCACCGGGACTAGCGGGAGGCAATGAGCAGTTCTTC	CASSPGLAGGNEQFF
TRBV7-3	-	-	TRBJ1-1	TGTGCCAGCAGCTTAAGGCAGGGGAACACTGAAGCTTTCTTT	CASSLRQGNTEAFF
TRBV5-5	-	-	TRBJ1-2	TGTGCCAGCAGCTTGGTGGGAGGCGGCTACACCTTC	CASSLVGGGYTF